The 15 T cell receptor beta chains listed next were all sequenced from one sample in a study of cytomegalovirus exposure and HLA in healthy donors. The PCR was carried out with 60 Vbeta primers and 13 Jbeta primers. Assay: immunoSEQ multiplex PCR; the TCRdb copy retains only in-frame clones and omits some. The sample lists approximately 160,000 clones, around 78% occurring once. Sequencing used PBMCs. The origin of the receptors is a woman aged 40-49 years in good health and CMV-seronegative.

J is TRBJ2-3 and V is TRBV19; the match to TRBD1 covers 11 bases. Germline V gene data show CDR1 as LNHDA and CDR2 as SQIVND (reference sequence). V lost 4 bases to trimming and J lost 1 base; unmatched junction nucleotides: 4. The CDR3 contains 16 residues. The CDR3 DNA is TGTGCCAGTAGTAGGGGACAGGGGGTAGGCACAGATACGCAGTATTTT. This codes for CASSRGQGVGTDTQYF.

The chain employs TRBV5-1 and TRBJ1-3, with a weak D call TRBD1 (6 bases). With 0 bases removed from V and 0 bases from J, the gap between germline ends came to 10 bases. The germline V gene has CDR1 SGHRS and CDR2 YFSETQ. The length of the CDR3 is 16 residues. CDR3 DNA: TGCGCCAGCAGCTTGGACAGGGTGAGCTCTGGAAACACCATATATTTT. It is translated as CASSLDRVSSGNTIYF.

The sample holds one count of this clone. The chain couples TRBV12-5 to TRBJ2-1; 10 bases are a match to TRBD1. Trimming took 4 bases from V and 7 from J; bases not matched to a gene: 7. In germline, CDR1 is LGHNT, CDR2 FRNRAP. CDR3 length equals 15 residues. CDR3 DNA: TGTGCTAGTGGTTCCACCGGGACAGGGGAGAATGAGCAGTTCTTC. As protein: CASGSTGTGENEQFF.

This chain uses TRBV7-9 with TRBJ1-1; a weak D match, TRBD1 (5 bases). V was pared by 5 bases and J by 7 bases, with 20 bases between. The CDR3 runs to 15 residues. CDR1 SEHNR and CDR2 FQNEAQ come from the germline V gene (reference sequence). As DNA, the CDR3 is TGTGCCAGCAGCCTGGGGCCAGTTCTAACATATGAAGCTTTCTTT. This translates into CASSLGPVLTYEAFF.

Written as DNA, the CDR3 is TGTGCCATCAGTGGGGGGACATTCTACGAGCAGTACTTC. This codes for CAISGGTFYEQYF. V usage is TRBV10-3 and J usage is TRBJ2-7; possible D gene TRBD1, 6 bases. Germline V gene data show CDR1 as ENHRY and CDR2 as SYGVKD. Trimming left V 4 bases short and J 3 bases short, with 10 bases between. The CDR3 sequence is 13 residues long.

The rearrangement links TRBV19 to TRBJ1-2; 9 bases match TRBD1. The V and J ends lost 5 bases and 6 bases, in that order; junction bases with no gene match: 13. The V gene's germline CDR1 is LNHDA and CDR2 SQIVND (reference sequence). The CDR3 is made up of 16 amino acids. CDR3 sequence (DNA): TGTGCCAGTAGTGCTATCGGGACAGGGTCGGGAGATGGCTACACCTTC. This gives the protein CASSAIGTGSGDGYTF.

This chain joins TRBV29-1 and TRBJ1-1; D unclear. V was trimmed by 5 bases and J by 1 base, leaving 11 bases between them. Germline V gene sequence: CDR1 SQVTM, CDR2 ANQGSEA. The CDR3 is 13 residues long. The CDR3 loop is CSVSRVPNTEAFF. CDR3 nucleotides: TGCAGCGTTTCCCGGGTCCCGAACACTGAAGCTTTCTTT. Supplemented by reference TRBV29-1 and TRBJ1-1, the full variable domain reads SAVISQKPSRDICQRGTSLTIQCQVDSQVTMMFWYRQQPGQSLTLIATANQGSEATYESGFVIDKFPISRPNLTFSTLTVSNMSPEDSSIYLCSVSRVPNTEAFFGQGTRLTVV.

The rearrangement uses TRBV9 and TRBJ2-4, with 7 bases identical to TRBD2. J lost 5 bases, V lost 3 bases, and 8 bases had no gene match. The germline gives CDR1 SGDLS, CDR2 YYNGEE. The CDR3 runs to 15 residues. CDR3 residues: CASSGGGATENIQYF. The CDR3 DNA is TGTGCCAGCAGCGGCGGGGGAGCAACCGAAAACATTCAGTACTTC.

This chain links TRBV5-1 with TRBJ1-1, with no clear D. V was trimmed by 0 bases and J by 5 bases, leaving 14 bases between them. The CDR3 loop spans 15 amino acids. Germline V CDR1 and CDR2: SGHRS, YFSETQ. The CDR3 region has the DNA TGCGCCAGCAGCTTGGCGGGCTCGGGATGGACTGAAGCTTTCTTT. This sequence encodes CASSLAGSGWTEAFF.

This clone was counted only a few times. The chain combines TRBV7-6 with TRBJ2-2, with 10 bases aligning to TRBD1. The CDR3 extends over 15 amino acids. V lost 1 base and J lost 4; bases outside the gene matches: 0. CDR1 and CDR2 from the germline V gene are SGHVS and FNYEAQ. The CDR3 sequence is CASSLGQGATGELFF. CDR3 nucleotide sequence: TGTGCCAGCAGCTTAGGACAGGGGGCCACCGGGGAGCTGTTTTTT.

The J gene is TRBJ1-1, the V gene TRBV4-2; 8 bases align to TRBD1. The CDR3 covers 14 residues. The junction had 6 bases not matched to a gene; V was cut back by 8 bases and J by 1 base. Per germline, CDR1 LGHNA and CDR2 YNFKEQ. The DNA for the CDR3 is TGTGCCAGCGGGGCCGGGACAGGGAACACTGAAGCTTTCTTT. Protein product: CASGAGTGNTEAFF.

This clone has only one observation. Additional DNA sequences in this sample encode the identical CDR3. The CDR3 nucleotides read TGCAGCGTGGCAGGGGAGTGGGACACTGAAGCTTTCTTT. Translating it yields CSVAGEWDTEAFF. V gene TRBV29-1 combines with J gene TRBJ1-1, with D possibly being TRBD1 (6 bases). Germline-derived CDR1 and CDR2 are SQVTM and ANQGSEA. The CDR3 length is 13 residues. Deletions cut 6 bases from V and 3 bases from J, with 14 bases between.

The J gene is TRBJ1-4, the V gene TRBV5-8; tentative D call: TRBD1 (5 bases). Germline CDR1 is SGHTS and CDR2 is YDEGEE. Trimming shortened V by 4 bases and J by 5 bases, and 15 bases separated the two germline ends. There are 15 residues in the CDR3. Here the CDR3 reads CASSRQLMPNEKLFF. CDR3 coding DNA: TGTGCCAGCAGCCGACAGCTTATGCCGAATGAAAAACTGTTTTTT.

This clone turned up a few times. The CDR3 is CASSLRAGGETQYF. The DNA for the CDR3 is TGTGCCAGCAGCTTACGAGCGGGAGGAGAGACCCAGTACTTC. This chain links TRBV11-2 with TRBJ2-5; 9 nucleotides agree with TRBD2. Germline trimming cut 2 bases from V and 4 bases from J; bases unmatched to any gene: 2. From germline, CDR1 is SGHAT and CDR2 FQNNGV. This CDR3 comprises 14 residues.

As regards this clone: Relative to the germline gene, one junction end is altered; a read error may explain this. Different DNA sequences within this sample yield the same CDR3. The CDR3: CSVERGLDTEAFF. Here the CDR3 DNA reads TGCAGCGTTGAGCGGGGGTTGGACACCGAAGCTTTCTTT. The V call is TRBV29-1, the J call TRBJ1-1; weak D call: TRBD1 (5 bases). The CDR3 loop spans 13 amino acids. Per the germline V gene, CDR1 is SQVTM and CDR2 is ANQGSEA.